The 18 T cell receptor beta chains below were found in one sample sequenced in a study of cytomegalovirus exposure and HLA in healthy donors. PCR primers comprised 60 Vbeta and 13 Jbeta primers. The table came from immunoSEQ multiplex PCR; TCRdb's copy has only in-frame clones and leaves some out. This table has 100,000 to 150,000 clones, roughly 68% appearing once. Sequenced input: PBMCs. The receptors stem from a woman in her forties or fifties in good health and CMV-seropositive.

This clone showed up just once. The chain employs TRBV6-5 and TRBJ1-5, with D possibly matching TRBD1 (5 bases). Germline assignment: CDR1 MNHEY and CDR2 SVGAGI. Trimming stripped 5 bases from V and 2 bases from J, with 10 bases between. The CDR3 covers 14 residues. CDR3 amino acids: CASSTGGGNQPQHF. The CDR3 coding sequence is TGTGCCAGCAGTACGGGGGGGGGCAATCAGCCCCAGCATTTT.

On this clone: In the same sample, other DNA sequences code for this CDR3. The chain uses TRBV4-3 and TRBJ2-3; tentatively, D is TRBD1 (7 bases). V was clipped by 4 bases and J by 3 bases, with 8 bases between them. From germline, CDR1 is LGHNA and CDR2 YSLEER. The CDR3 extends over 13 amino acids. The CDR3 loop reads CASSPGGTDTQYF. Written as DNA, the CDR3 is TGCGCCAGCAGCCCAGGGGGGACAGATACGCAGTATTTT.

The chain has TRBV11-2 and TRBJ2-1; the D gene is possibly TRBD2 (6 bases). The germline CDR1 and CDR2 sequences are SGHAT and FQNNGV. Trimming shortened V by 4 bases and J by 10 bases, and 8 bases separated the two germline ends. The CDR3 spans 11 residues. Here the CDR3 reads CASSWGEEQFF. The CDR3 region has the DNA TGTGCCAGCAGCTGGGGGGAGGAGCAGTTCTTC.

This clone came up many times. This rearrangement joins TRBV6-5 to TRBJ1-3; D is ambiguous. Per germline, CDR1 MNHEY and CDR2 SVGAGI. The V end was cut by 4 bases, the J end by 0 bases, with 13 bases between. The CDR3 has 16 residues. The CDR3 sequence: CASSLTRLSSGNTIYF. CDR3 sequence (DNA): TGTGCCAGCAGTTTAACGCGTCTGAGCTCTGGAAACACCATATATTTT.

V is TRBV7-2 and J is TRBJ1-2; 11 nucleotides line up with TRBD1. CDR3 length: 17 amino acids. Germline trimming cut 5 bases from V and 2 bases from J; bases unmatched to any gene: 10. Germline-derived CDR1 and CDR2 are SGHTA and FQGNSA. As DNA, the CDR3 is TGTGCCAGCAGCCCAGGGGTCAGGGACAGGGGGAACTATGGCTACACCTTC. Protein product: CASSPGVRDRGNYGYTF. Combining the CDR3 with reference TRBV7-2 and TRBJ1-2 gives the whole variable domain GAGVSQSPSNKVTEKGKDVELRCDPISGHTALYWYRQSLGQGLEFLIYFQGNSAPDKSGLPSDRFSAERTGGSVSTLTIQRTQQEDSAVYLCASSPGVRDRGNYGYTFGSGTRLTVV.

V gene TRBV10-2 combines with J gene TRBJ2-7; D gene unclear. Germline assignment: CDR1 WSHSY and CDR2 SAAADI. The CDR3 is 14 residues long. V was trimmed by 0 bases and J by 1 base, leaving 7 bases between them. CDR3 nucleotides: TGCGCCAGCAGTGAGTCGAGGTTATCCTACGAGCAGTACTTC. It codes for CASSESRLSYEQYF.

The chain uses TRBV19 and TRBJ2-3, with 8 bases matching TRBD2. J lost 2 bases, V lost 8 bases, and 12 bases had no gene match. This CDR3 comprises 16 residues. Germline values: CDR1 LNHDA, CDR2 SQIVND (reference sequence). The CDR3 here is CASQSTSGAYTDTQYF. DNA of the CDR3: TGTGCCAGTCAGTCCACTAGCGGCGCCTACACAGATACGCAGTATTTT.

This clone was counted only a few times. V is TRBV6-5 and J is TRBJ2-7; 9 nucleotides match TRBD1. Germline-derived CDR1 and CDR2 are MNHEY and SVGAGI. The CDR3 covers 12 residues. Trimming cost V 10 bases and J 0 bases; bases outside gene matches: 1. In nucleotides, the CDR3 is TGTGCCACGGGACAGGGCTCCTACGAGCAGTACTTC. Its protein is CATGQGSYEQYF.

The genes are TRBV7-9 and TRBJ2-7, with D unclear. The CDR3 loop spans 12 amino acids. CDR1 and CDR2 from the germline V gene are SEHNR and FQNEAQ (reference sequence). V was clipped by 0 bases and J by 6 bases, with 6 bases between them. The CDR3 nucleotides are TGTGCCAGCAGCTTAGCCCGTAGCGAGCAGTACTTC. Protein sequence: CASSLARSEQYF.

This clone turned up a few times. This rearrangement joins TRBV10-3 to TRBJ2-7; the D gene is possibly TRBD1 (6 bases). This CDR3 region has 13 residues. Trimming left V 2 bases short and J 5 bases short, with 10 bases between. Germline V CDR1 and CDR2: ENHRY, SYGVKD. CDR3 nucleotides: TGTGCCATCAGTGAGACAGGGCTCCACGAGCAGTACTTC. This codes for CAISETGLHEQYF.

This rearrangement joins TRBV19 to TRBJ1-5; 8 bases are shared with TRBD1. This CDR3 region has 14 residues. The trim removed 4 bases at V and 10 bases at J, leaving 9 bases unmatched. Germline V gene lookup returns CDR1 LNHDA and CDR2 SQIVND (reference sequence). This CDR3 is CASSTGQGYCPQHF. The CDR3 coding sequence is TGTGCCAGTAGTACCGGACAGGGTTATTGTCCCCAGCATTTT.

The genes are TRBV7-9 and TRBJ2-5; 14 positions agree with TRBD2. V shed 11 bases and J 4 bases; nucleotides not matched to a gene: 6. This CDR3 is built from 14 residues. Germline lookup yields CDR1 SEHNR and CDR2 FQNEAQ (reference sequence). DNA for the CDR3: TGTGCCGTCAGGACTAGCGGGGGGACAGAGACCCAGTACTTC. Its protein product is CAVRTSGGTETQYF.

The V call is TRBV11-3, the J call TRBJ1-4, with D perhaps matching TRBD1 (6 bases). This CDR3 spans 16 amino acids. CDR1 and CDR2 from the germline V gene are SGHNT and YENEEA. Between the trimmed V and J ends, which lost 3 bases and 1 base, there was a span of 12 bases. The CDR3, as DNA: TGTGCCAGCAGCTTGGGCGGACAGTTAACTAATGAAAAACTGTTTTTT. It yields the protein CASSLGGQLTNEKLFF.

V gene TRBV7-9 combines with J gene TRBJ1-6; D perhaps matches TRBD1 (5 bases). The CDR3 length is 13 residues. Germline values: CDR1 SEHNR, CDR2 FQNEAQ (reference sequence). Trimming cost V 4 bases and J 9 bases, with 10 bases left between them. The CDR3 sequence is CASSSIGGSPLHF. CDR3 nucleotides: TGTGCCAGCAGCTCCATCGGGGGTTCACCCCTCCACTTT.

The rearrangement joins TRBV11-2 to TRBJ1-1, with 8 bases aligning to TRBD1. The germline V gene encodes CDR1 SGHAT and CDR2 FQNNGV. The V segment lost 4 bases and the J segment 0 bases; nucleotides outside the gene matches: 4. This CDR3 contains 15 residues. CDR3 amino acids: CASSSGQGMNTEAFF. DNA for the CDR3: TGTGCCAGCAGCTCCGGACAGGGAATGAACACTGAAGCTTTCTTT.

This clone showed up just a few times. This rearrangement joins TRBV7-2 to TRBJ1-5; D possibly corresponds to TRBD1 (5 bases). Germline assignment: CDR1 SGHTA and CDR2 FQGNSA. This CDR3 has 15 amino acids. Trimming shortened V by 5 bases and J by 7 bases, and 18 bases separated the two germline ends. CDR3 coding DNA: TGTGCCAGCAGCCGAGGAGGGGAGGGAGCGCAGCCCCAGCATTTT. It specifies CASSRGGEGAQPQHF.

J is TRBJ1-2 and V is TRBV5-6; 8 bases line up with TRBD1. The CDR3 sequence is 15 residues long. After removal of 3 bases from V and 9 bases from J, the junction contained 13 bases not matched to a gene. Germline CDR1 reads SGHDT; CDR2 reads YYEEEE. CDR3 sequence reads: CASSYLPRTGNSYTF. Written as DNA, the CDR3 is TGTGCCAGCAGCTACCTTCCGAGGACAGGGAATAGCTACACCTTC.

V gene TRBV5-4 combines with J gene TRBJ2-5, with D maybe TRBD1 (5 bases). Trimming removed 1 base at V and 5 bases at J, with 12 bases between. Germline loops: CDR1 SGHNT, CDR2 YYREEE (reference sequence). CDR3 length: 14 amino acids. The CDR3 loop reads CASSLSDSRETQYF. The CDR3 DNA reads TGTGCCAGCAGCTTGTCCGACAGCCGGGAGACCCAGTACTTC.